This TCR beta chain was captured by sequencing in a study of cytomegalovirus exposure and HLA in healthy donors. Study observations and caveats: Reported results showed that the classifier diagnosed cytomegalovirus status with high specificity and sensitivity. In a later analysis, an Asian-associated ancestry cluster reportedly showed fewer N-insertions than the 666-donor mean.

The CDR3 is 14 amino acids. Germline V gene lookup returns CDR1 SGHTA and CDR2 FQGNSA. With 0 bases removed from V and 3 bases from J, the gap between germline ends came to 8 bases. A remark on this clone: Its antigen is undetermined.

In the PCR, 60 Vbeta and 13 Jbeta primers were used. The repertoire was sequenced with immunoSEQ multiplex PCR; TCRdb's copy has only in-frame clones and lacks some. Among 180,000 or so clones listed, 70% to 80% were seen once. Sample: PBMCs. This receptor was obtained from a man aged 18-30 years in good health and CMV-seronegative. The gene calls are TRBV7-2 and TRBJ1-2; D unresolved. The DNA of the CDR3 is TGTGCCAGCAGCTTAGCTTTTCGCGACTATGGCTACACCTTC. It codes for CASSLAFRDYGYTF. Supplemented by reference TRBV7-2 and TRBJ1-2, the full variable domain reads GAGVSQSPSNKVTEKGKDVELRCDPISGHTALYWYRQSLGQGLEFLIYFQGNSAPDKSGLPSDRFSAERTGGSVSTLTIQRTQQEDSAVYLCASSLAFRDYGYTFGSGTRLTVV.